The 26 T cell receptor beta chains presented below share a single source sample, sequenced in a study of radiation and T cells in renal cell carcinoma. Some clones are missing from TCRdb's copy, which holds only in-frame ones; the method was immunoSEQ multiplex PCR. The data hold 90,000 to 100,000 clones, with around 83% observed a single time. This sample's time point: blood 4 weeks post-SBRT, at nephrectomy. The sample's treatment: 15 Gy SBRT to primary tumor, nephrectomy 4 weeks later. The source material was blood, sampled from a patient whose treatment included radiotherapy and nephrectomy. The receptors were sampled from a man in his 60s with renal cell carcinoma.

The chain uses TRBV9 and TRBJ2-7; no reliable D call. V lost 0 bases, J lost 6 bases, and 13 bases lay in between. The germline V gene encodes CDR1 SGDLS and CDR2 YYNGEE. The CDR3 has 14 residues. CDR3 nucleotide sequence: TGTGCCAGCAGCGTAGCCGACGACCTTACCGAGCAGTACTTC. It translates to CASSVADDLTEQYF.

This sequence joins TRBV5-1 and TRBJ2-5; D remains ambiguous. The CDR3 totals 13 residues. The V end was cut by 4 bases, the J end by 1 base, with 8 bases between. Germline values: CDR1 SGHRS, CDR2 YFSETQ. As DNA, the CDR3 is TGCGCCAGCAGCCCGGACCCCCAAGAGACCCAGTACTTC. The encoded protein is CASSPDPQETQYF.

The chain employs TRBV29-1 and TRBJ2-5; no definite D call. Germline V lookup: CDR1 SQVTM, CDR2 ANQGSEA. Trimming cost V 0 bases and J 3 bases, with 5 bases left between them. The CDR3 loop spans 12 amino acids. CDR3 loop: CSVEETEETQYF. CDR3 sequence (DNA): TGCAGCGTTGAAGAAACGGAAGAGACCCAGTACTTC.

The J gene is TRBJ2-1, the V gene TRBV5-1; D ambiguous. The V gene's germline CDR1 is SGHRS and CDR2 YFSETQ. Trimming pared 0 bases from V and 7 bases from J, leaving 17 bases between. The CDR3 consists of 16 residues. The CDR3 loop reads CASSLGSARRSNEQFF. The CDR3 DNA is TGCGCCAGCAGCTTGGGATCAGCTCGTCGTTCAAATGAGCAGTTCTTC.

CDR3 region: CASTKRGDFTDTQYF. CDR3 bases: TGTGCCAGCACCAAGAGGGGGGACTTCACAGATACGCAGTATTTT. V gene TRBV6-5 combines with J gene TRBJ2-3; D could derive from TRBD1 or TRBD2 (6 bases each). The germline gives CDR1 MNHEY, CDR2 SVGAGI. V was cut by 7 bases and J by 2 bases, with 16 bases left in between. CDR3 size: 15 residues.

The J gene is TRBJ2-1, the V gene TRBV19; the match to TRBD2 covers 13 bases. The CDR3 loop spans 14 amino acids. Germline trimming cut 11 bases from V and 9 bases from J; bases unmatched to any gene: 10. Germline V gene data show CDR1 as LNHDA and CDR2 as SQIVND (reference sequence). This CDR3 is CAVRRTSGSFEQFF. Written as DNA, the CDR3 is TGTGCCGTACGTCGGACTAGCGGGAGCTTTGAGCAGTTCTTC.

The chain recombines TRBV19 with TRBJ1-4; TRBD1 matches at 8 bases. Germline lookup yields CDR1 LNHDA and CDR2 SQIVND (reference sequence). This CDR3 is built from 15 residues. V dropped 6 bases and J dropped 4; count of bases not matched to a gene: 7. The CDR3 sequence: CASSPRGTGNEKLFF. CDR3 DNA: TGTGCCAGTAGCCCTCGCGGGACAGGTAATGAAAAACTGTTTTTT.

The genes are TRBV28 and TRBJ2-3, with TRBD2 as a possible D gene (5 bases). CDR3 size: 13 residues. Germline V gene lookup returns CDR1 MDHEN and CDR2 SYDVKM. V shed 5 bases and J shed 4 bases, with 10 bases lying between them. CDR3 protein: CASSTPSSDTQYF. As DNA, the CDR3 is TGTGCCAGCAGTACTCCTAGCTCAGATACGCAGTATTTT. The whole variable domain, filled in from reference TRBV28 and TRBJ2-3, reads DVKVTQSSRYLVKRTGEKVFLECVQDMDHENMFWYRQDPGLGLRLIYFSYDVKMKEKGDIPEGYSVSREKKERFSLILESASTNQTSMYLCASSTPSSDTQYFGPGTRLTVL.

The chain is built from TRBV5-1 and TRBJ2-1, with TRBD2 matching over 11 bases. The germline V gene has CDR1 SGHRS and CDR2 YFSETQ. The CDR3 is made up of 15 amino acids. J lost 4 bases, V lost 6 bases, and 6 bases had no gene match. Written as DNA, the CDR3 is TGCGCCAGCACTCGGCGACTAGCGGGGTACAATGAGCAGTTCTTC. Translated, it gives CASTRRLAGYNEQFF.

This rearrangement joins TRBV14 to TRBJ2-7; D ambiguous. CDR3 length: 13 amino acids. Germline values: CDR1 SGHDN, CDR2 FVKESK. V was clipped by 3 bases and J by 0 bases, with 6 bases between them. CDR3 DNA sequence: TGTGCCAGCAGCCACCTGTCCTCCTACGAGCAGTACTTC. Its protein is CASSHLSSYEQYF. The variable domain in full, completed from reference TRBV14 and TRBJ2-7, reads EAGVTQFPSHSVIEKGQTVTLRCDPISGHDNLYWYRRVMGKEIKFLLHFVKESKQDESGMPNNRFLAERTGGTYSTLKVQPAELEDSGVYFCASSHLSSYEQYFGPGTRLTVT.

The J gene is TRBJ2-5, the V gene TRBV29-1; 9 bases match TRBD2. Germline V gene lookup returns CDR1 SQVTM and CDR2 ANQGSEA. Losses at the gene ends were 4 bases for V and 5 bases for J; bases not matched to a gene: 14. The CDR3 is 16 residues long. DNA of the CDR3: TGCAGCGTTGGGGCGGGAGGGCCACTAGGGGGGGAGACCCAGTACTTC. This gives the protein CSVGAGGPLGGETQYF. The full variable domain, in which reference TRBV29-1 and TRBJ2-5 provide the parts outside the CDR3, is SAVISQKPSRDICQRGTSLTIQCQVDSQVTMMFWYRQQPGQSLTLIATANQGSEATYESGFVIDKFPISRPNLTFSTLTVSNMSPEDSSIYLCSVGAGGPLGGETQYFGPGTRLLVL.

In its sample, this clone was seen a few times. This chain links TRBV6-1 with TRBJ2-2, with 8 positions matching TRBD1. The trim removed 1 base at V and 7 bases at J, leaving 5 bases unmatched. The CDR3 consists of 15 residues. Germline lookup yields CDR1 MNHNS and CDR2 SASEGT. Here the CDR3 DNA reads TGTGCCAGCAGTGAAGGGACAGGGTATGGCGGGGAGCTGTTTTTT. It codes for CASSEGTGYGGELFF.

The chain employs TRBV5-6 and TRBJ2-7; 7 positions agree with TRBD1. Germline CDR1 SGHDT, CDR2 YYEEEE. V lost 4 bases to trimming and J lost 3 bases; unmatched junction nucleotides: 10. There are 15 residues in the CDR3. CDR3 in amino acids: CASSPIDRVGYEQYF. DNA of the CDR3: TGTGCCAGCAGCCCGATCGACAGGGTCGGCTACGAGCAGTACTTC.

J is TRBJ1-5 and V is TRBV18, with TRBD1 identical over 9 bases. Germline V lookup: CDR1 KGHSH, CDR2 LQKENI. With 3 bases clipped from V and 7 bases from J, the junction kept 4 bases outside the gene matches. The CDR3 has 14 amino acids. CDR3 sequence: CASSPGQGNQPQHF. The CDR3 nucleotides are TGTGCCAGCTCACCCGGACAGGGGAACCAGCCCCAGCATTTT.

The V gene is TRBV27, the J gene TRBJ2-7; no clear D. The CDR3 is 10 amino acids. Germline CDR1 reads MNHEY; CDR2 reads SMNVEV (reference sequence). Trimming stripped 11 bases from V and 4 bases from J, with 9 bases between. The CDR3 reads CAGPRYEQYF. The CDR3 DNA reads TGTGCCGGACCGAGATACGAGCAGTACTTC.

The chain combines TRBV4-2 with TRBJ2-3; the D call may be TRBD1 or TRBD2 (6 bases each). From germline, CDR1 is LGHNA and CDR2 YNFKEQ. V was trimmed by 4 bases and J by 5 bases, leaving 16 bases between them. This CDR3 comprises 15 residues. The CDR3 nucleotides are TGTGCCAGCAGCCTCGAAGGGGGGCGCGTAGATACGCAGTATTTT. Amino acid sequence: CASSLEGGRVDTQYF.

The chain combines TRBV6-5 with TRBJ1-1; D is unresolved. The CDR3 has 14 residues. The germline V gene encodes CDR1 MNHEY and CDR2 SVGAGI. V was trimmed by 5 bases and J by 4 bases, leaving 14 bases between them. The CDR3 region has the DNA TGTGCCAGCAGTGGAGGAGGCACGAGCACTGAAGCTTTCTTT. Protein sequence: CASSGGGTSTEAFF.

The chain employs TRBV10-1 and TRBJ2-5; the match to TRBD1 covers 8 bases. Germline CDR1 WNHNN, CDR2 SYGVQD (reference sequence). The CDR3 is 15 residues long. Unmatched junction bases numbered 7, after V lost 2 bases and J lost 5 bases. The CDR3 sequence is CASSEARQGSETQYF. The CDR3 DNA is TGCGCCAGCAGTGAGGCCCGACAGGGGTCGGAGACCCAGTACTTC.

This chain joins TRBV11-2 and TRBJ2-3; 12 bases align to TRBD2. Trimming removed 5 bases from V and 2 bases from J; junction bases left unmatched: 5. The CDR3 is 16 residues long. Germline V lookup: CDR1 SGHAT, CDR2 FQNNGV. DNA for the CDR3: TGTGCCAGCAGCCCCCGGACTAGCGGGAACACAGATACGCAGTATTTT. Amino acids: CASSPRTSGNTDTQYF.

The CDR3 spells CASSRGLAGITGELFF. CDR3 nucleotides: TGTGCCAGCAGCCGGGGACTAGCGGGAATCACCGGGGAGCTGTTTTTT. V is TRBV14 and J is TRBJ2-2; TRBD2 agrees at 13 bases. Germline loops: CDR1 SGHDN, CDR2 FVKESK. The V gene end was trimmed by 4 bases and the J gene end by 4 bases; junction bases not matched to a gene: 3. The CDR3 sequence is 16 residues long.

The chain employs TRBV29-1 and TRBJ1-2, with 8 bases lining up with TRBD1. The germline gives CDR1 SQVTM, CDR2 ANQGSEA. This CDR3 comprises 13 residues. V lost 1 base, J lost 8 bases, and 6 bases stayed unmatched. The CDR3 region is CSVEVDRAGGYTF. In DNA form, the CDR3 reads TGCAGCGTTGAAGTGGACAGGGCTGGAGGCTACACCTTC. Together with reference TRBV29-1 and TRBJ1-2, the CDR3 gives the full variable domain: SAVISQKPSRDICQRGTSLTIQCQVDSQVTMMFWYRQQPGQSLTLIATANQGSEATYESGFVIDKFPISRPNLTFSTLTVSNMSPEDSSIYLCSVEVDRAGGYTFGSGTRLTVV.

This sequence joins TRBV18 and TRBJ2-7; no firm D call. The V gene's germline CDR1 is KGHSH and CDR2 LQKENI. The V gene lost 3 bases and the J gene lost 0 bases, with 15 bases spanning the gap. The CDR3 has 16 residues. The CDR3 region is CASSPPHTLNSYEQYF. DNA of the CDR3: TGTGCCAGCTCACCCCCCCATACTCTAAACTCCTACGAGCAGTACTTC.

This clone was seen repeatedly, ten times or more. The chain is built from TRBV2 and TRBJ1-5; 10 nucleotides line up with TRBD1. Germline assignment: CDR1 SNHLY and CDR2 FYNNEI. This CDR3 has 15 amino acids. Unmatched junction bases numbered 2, after V lost 0 bases and J lost 6 bases. The DNA of the CDR3 is TGTGCCAGCAGTGAAGCCGACAGGGGGCCTCAGCCCCAGCATTTT. Its translation is CASSEADRGPQPQHF.

CDR3 nucleotides: TGCGCCAGCAGTGATTACGGTACTAGCACAGATACGCAGTATTTT. Translation: CASSDYGTSTDTQYF. The chain has TRBV10-2 and TRBJ2-3; D is unclear. The V gene lost 3 bases and the J gene lost 0 bases, with 10 bases spanning the gap. Germline loops: CDR1 WSHSY, CDR2 SAAADI. The CDR3 is 15 amino acids.

The chain is built from TRBV9 and TRBJ1-2; D may be TRBD1 (5 bases). CDR1 is SGDLS, CDR2 YYNGEE, per germline. The CDR3 consists of 13 residues. V was shortened by 2 bases and J by 5 bases, with 10 bases between the two germline ends. The CDR3 bases are TGTGCCAGCAGCGTTCAGGGAGGGTATGGCTACACCTTC. Translation: CASSVQGGYGYTF. Drawing the rest from reference TRBV9 and TRBJ1-2, the complete variable domain is DSGVTQTPKHLITATGQRVTLRCSPRSGDLSVYWYQQSLDQGLQFLIQYYNGEERAKGNILERFSAQQFPDLHSELNLSSLELGDSALYFCASSVQGGYGYTFGSGTRLTVV.

The V call is TRBV4-1, the J call TRBJ2-5; no firm D call. The V end lost 1 base, the J end lost 4 bases, and 4 bases lay between the germline ends. The CDR3 loop spans 12 amino acids. Germline CDR1 reads MGHRA; CDR2 reads YSYEKL. The CDR3 DNA reads as TGCGCCAGCAGCCAAGCAGGAGAGACCCAGTACTTC. Protein product: CASSQAGETQYF.